The TCR beta chain described here comes from a study of shared T cell receptors in the human thymus. Libraries were prepared by immunoSEQ multiplex PCR; TCRdb keeps only in-frame clonotypes and omits some of them. The repertoire holds roughly 550,000 clones, with about 80% as singletons. Germline values: CDR1 LNHNV, CDR2 YYDKDF (reference sequence). The CDR3 consists of 17 residues. J gave up 2 bases and V 0 bases, and 9 bases lay outside the gene matches. The same data also contributed to another study, on human thymus T cells.

This receptor was identified in a boy in the first two years of life with a congenital heart defect. Material for sequencing was thymocytes. The chain combines TRBV15 with TRBJ2-7, with TRBD2 identical over 8 bases. CDR3 DNA sequence: TGTGCCACCAGCAGAGATGGTGGACTAGCCCTCCCCTACGAGCAGTACTTC. As protein: CATSRDGGLALPYEQYF.